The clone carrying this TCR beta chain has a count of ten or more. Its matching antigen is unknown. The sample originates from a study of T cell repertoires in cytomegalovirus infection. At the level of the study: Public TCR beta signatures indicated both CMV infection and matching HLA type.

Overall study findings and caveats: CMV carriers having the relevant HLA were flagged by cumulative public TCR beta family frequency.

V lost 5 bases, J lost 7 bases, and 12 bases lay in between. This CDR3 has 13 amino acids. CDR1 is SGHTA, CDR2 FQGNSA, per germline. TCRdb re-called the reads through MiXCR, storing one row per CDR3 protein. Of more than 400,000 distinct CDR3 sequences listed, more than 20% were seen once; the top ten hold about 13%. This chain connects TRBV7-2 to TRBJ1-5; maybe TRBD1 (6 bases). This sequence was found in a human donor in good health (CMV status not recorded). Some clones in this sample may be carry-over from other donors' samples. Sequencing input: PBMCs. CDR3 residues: CASSVHGTQPQHF. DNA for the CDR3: TGTGCCAGCAGCGTTCATGGGACACAGCCCCAGCATTTT.